One and the same sample provided the 26 T cell receptor beta chains below, sequenced in a study of blood T cell repertoires in COVID-19. The method was immunoSEQ multiplex PCR; TCRdb's version includes in-frame clones alone and lacks a portion of them. The sample has about 160,000 clones, approximately 86% seen once. The sample consisted of PBMCs or T cells enriched from blood (not recorded which). The origin of the receptors is a man in his 60s who had recovered from COVID-19.

The count of this clone is one. The chain uses TRBV28 and TRBJ2-1, with no clear D. The CDR3 is made up of 17 amino acids. Germline V gene data show CDR1 as MDHEN and CDR2 as SYDVKM. V gave up 5 bases and J gave up 0 bases, with 17 bases separating them. CDR3 bases: TGTGCCAGCAGTCCCATCGACTTAAAGAGCTCCTACAATGAGCAGTTCTTC. This sequence encodes CASSPIDLKSSYNEQFF.

The genes are TRBV7-9 and TRBJ1-3, with D possibly TRBD1 on 6 matching bases. Germline V gene data show CDR1 as SEHNR and CDR2 as FQNEAQ (reference sequence). The CDR3 extends over 14 amino acids. V shed 2 bases and J shed 4 bases, with 9 bases lying between them. The CDR3 region has the DNA TGTGCCAGCAGCTTAACAGGGCGAGGAAACACCATATATTTT. Translation gives CASSLTGRGNTIYF.

For the CDR3, the DNA is TGTGCCAGTAGTTCACTAGCGAACCAAGAGACCCAGTACTTC. This gives the protein CASSSLANQETQYF. The V call is TRBV19, the J call TRBJ2-5; 7 nucleotides align to TRBD2. The germline V gene has CDR1 LNHDA and CDR2 SQIVND (reference sequence). This CDR3 is built from 14 residues. V lost 5 bases to trimming and J lost 0 bases; unmatched junction nucleotides: 3. Supplemented by reference TRBV19 and TRBJ2-5, the full variable domain reads DGGITQSPKYLFRKEGQNVTLSCEQNLNHDAMYWYRQDPGQGLRLIYYSQIVNDFQKGDIAEGYSVSREKKESFPLTVTSAQKNPTAFYLCASSSLANQETQYFGPGTRLLVL.

The chain is built from TRBV7-2 and TRBJ1-5; TRBD1 agrees at 7 bases. The CDR3 runs to 15 residues. Germline values: CDR1 SGHTA, CDR2 FQGNSA. Trimming cost V 1 base and J 3 bases; bases outside gene matches: 3. This CDR3 is CASSLEQGINQPQHF. The CDR3 DNA sequence: TGTGCCAGCAGCTTAGAACAGGGGATCAATCAGCCCCAGCATTTT.

DNA for the CDR3: TGTGCCAGCAGCCTACGTCACGATTCACCCCTCCACTTT. Residues: CASSLRHDSPLHF. J is TRBJ1-6 and V is TRBV7-9; D ambiguous. Germline V gene sequence: CDR1 SEHNR, CDR2 FQNEAQ (reference sequence). V lost 5 bases and J 8 bases, leaving 10 bases between the germline ends. This CDR3 contains 13 residues.

The V call is TRBV12-3 or TRBV12-4, the J call TRBJ1-1; TRBD1 matches at 7 bases. With V trimmed by 5 bases and J by 8 bases, 5 bases remained unmatched. There are 12 residues in the CDR3. The CDR3 is CASSRPQGEAFF. The CDR3 DNA is TGTGCCAGCAGTCGCCCACAGGGGGAAGCTTTCTTT.

The chain carries TRBV7-7 and TRBJ2-1; TRBD1 aligns across 11 bases. The CDR3 has 18 amino acids. V lost 5 bases, J lost 5 bases, and 14 bases stayed unmatched. Germline-derived CDR1 and CDR2 are SSHAT and FNYEAQ (reference sequence). The CDR3 nucleotides read TGTGCCAGCAGCCCTTTGGGATCGGGACAGGGGGTAAACAATGAGCAGTTCTTC. Amino acid sequence: CASSPLGSGQGVNNEQFF.

Only one count was recorded for this clone. V usage is TRBV6-5 and J usage is TRBJ2-1, with 7 bases lining up with TRBD1. The CDR3 has 16 amino acids. J gave up 3 bases and V 3 bases, and 8 bases lay outside the gene matches. Germline V gene sequence: CDR1 MNHEY, CDR2 SVGAGI. Here the CDR3 DNA reads TGTGCCAGCAGTTATCACGACAGGGCCTACTACAATGAGCAGTTCTTC. Translating it yields CASSYHDRAYYNEQFF.

V usage is TRBV30 and J usage is TRBJ2-7; D is unresolved. The CDR3 is made up of 13 amino acids. V lost 2 bases and J lost 0, with 8 bases in between. CDR1 is GTSNPN and CDR2 is SVGIG in the germline V gene (reference sequence). CDR3 amino acids: CAWSSFSSYEQYF. CDR3 nucleotide sequence: TGTGCCTGGAGTTCTTTTAGCTCCTACGAGCAGTACTTC.

The chain couples TRBV29-1 to TRBJ1-4; TRBD1 matches 7 bases. J was trimmed by 7 bases and V by 7 bases; bases with no gene match: 6. Germline assignment: CDR1 SQVTM and CDR2 ANQGSEA. The CDR3 sequence is 12 residues long. The CDR3: CSAWTGLEKLFF. In DNA, the CDR3 is TGCAGCGCATGGACAGGACTTGAAAAACTGTTTTTT.

This clone appeared a single time. This rearrangement joins TRBV4-1 to TRBJ2-5; TRBD2 matches at 9 bases. V dropped 3 bases and J dropped 3; count of bases not matched to a gene: 8. CDR3 size: 16 residues. The germline CDR1 and CDR2 sequences are MGHRA and YSYEKL. This chain's CDR3 is CASSQFAGGREETQYF. CDR3 DNA: TGCGCCAGCAGCCAGTTCGCGGGGGGGCGGGAAGAGACCCAGTACTTC.

The J gene is TRBJ1-3, the V gene TRBV5-4; D not certain. The CDR3 is 15 amino acids. The germline CDR1 and CDR2 sequences are SGHNT and YYREEE (reference sequence). V was clipped by 0 bases and J by 0 bases, with 7 bases between them. The CDR3 sequence is CASSLDPGSGNTIYF. CDR3 DNA sequence: TGTGCCAGCAGCTTGGATCCGGGCTCTGGAAACACCATATATTTT.

The genes are TRBV28 and TRBJ2-2; 10 positions match TRBD1. Germline V CDR1 and CDR2: MDHEN, SYDVKM. Germline trimming cut 8 bases from V and 0 bases from J; bases unmatched to any gene: 6. This CDR3 comprises 16 residues. CDR3 coding DNA: TGTGCCAGCGTAGGGGACAGGGGATCGAACACCGGGGAGCTGTTTTTT. This gives the protein CASVGDRGSNTGELFF.

The chain employs TRBV18 and TRBJ1-4, with D maybe TRBD1 (5 bases). This CDR3 is 15 amino acids long. The germline V gene has CDR1 KGHSH and CDR2 LQKENI. V was cut by 5 bases and J by 4 bases, with 14 bases left in between. CDR3 sequence: CASSSSGTNNEKLFF. CDR3 DNA: TGTGCCAGCTCAAGTTCCGGGACTAATAATGAAAAACTGTTTTTT.

The chain couples TRBV28 to TRBJ2-5; TRBD2 matches 14 bases. With V trimmed by 6 bases and J by 5 bases, 8 bases remained unmatched. The CDR3 length is 16 residues. Germline V gene sequence: CDR1 MDHEN, CDR2 SYDVKM. The DNA of the CDR3 is TGTGCCAGCAGCCCAGGACTAGCGGGAGGCCTGGAGACCCAGTACTTC. It codes for CASSPGLAGGLETQYF.

This clone has a handful of counts. The V call is TRBV7-2, the J call TRBJ1-5; 8 nucleotides align to TRBD1. This CDR3 has 14 amino acids. V shed 2 bases, J shed 9 bases, and the junction held 6 bases outside the gene matches. The germline gives CDR1 SGHTA, CDR2 FQGNSA. The CDR3 DNA follows: TGTGCCAGCAGCTTACAGGGGGCCTTGGGGCCCCAGCATTTT. It translates to CASSLQGALGPQHF.

The chain couples TRBV9 to TRBJ2-4; D possibly corresponds to TRBD1 (5 bases). The germline gives CDR1 SGDLS, CDR2 YYNGEE. V was trimmed by 3 bases and J by 5 bases, leaving 9 bases between them. This CDR3 comprises 13 residues. CDR3 coding DNA: TGTGCCAGCAGCGGCCTAGGGGAAAACATTCAGTACTTC. Its translation: CASSGLGENIQYF. The full variable domain, with the rest looked up from reference TRBV9 and TRBJ2-4, is DSGVTQTPKHLITATGQRVTLRCSPRSGDLSVYWYQQSLDQGLQFLIQYYNGEERAKGNILERFSAQQFPDLHSELNLSSLELGDSALYFCASSGLGENIQYFGAGTRLSVL.

The chain employs TRBV5-1 and TRBJ2-7; TRBD2 is a possible D gene (7 bases). Germline values: CDR1 SGHRS, CDR2 YFSETQ. The CDR3 has 14 amino acids. V was cut by 0 bases and J by 6 bases, with 13 bases left in between. The CDR3 sequence: CASSLGRGLTEQYF. CDR3 DNA sequence: TGCGCCAGCAGCTTGGGCAGGGGACTAACCGAGCAGTACTTC.

The genes are TRBV7-2 and TRBJ1-2; possible D gene TRBD1, 5 bases. CDR1 and CDR2 from the germline V gene are SGHTA and FQGNSA. The CDR3 is made up of 15 amino acids. V was cut by 1 base and J by 8 bases, with 17 bases left in between. CDR3 bases: TGTGCCAGCAGCTTAGTGGTAGACAGATCGGAAGGCTACACCTTC. Translated, it gives CASSLVVDRSEGYTF.

This clone was detected only once. The chain employs TRBV11-2 and TRBJ2-1, with TRBD2 matching over 11 bases. CDR3 length: 16 residues. Germline V gene sequence: CDR1 SGHAT, CDR2 FQNNGV. J gave up 7 bases and V 2 bases, and 7 bases lay outside the gene matches. This chain's CDR3 is CASSLLTSGSINEQFF. The CDR3 DNA sequence: TGTGCCAGCAGCTTACTTACTAGCGGGAGTATAAATGAGCAGTTCTTC.

This clone was counted once. The chain links TRBV9 to TRBJ2-2; tentative D call: TRBD2 (6 bases). This CDR3 comprises 17 residues. V lost 0 bases and J lost 0, with 12 bases in between. Germline V gene sequence: CDR1 SGDLS, CDR2 YYNGEE. This CDR3 is CASSVEAGSSNTGELFF. CDR3 nucleotides: TGTGCCAGCAGCGTAGAGGCGGGGAGTTCGAACACCGGGGAGCTGTTTTTT.

The V gene is TRBV18, the J gene TRBJ2-5; 8 nucleotides match TRBD1. The germline V gene encodes CDR1 KGHSH and CDR2 LQKENI. After removal of 3 bases from V and 4 bases from J, the junction contained 4 bases not matched to a gene. CDR3 length: 14 amino acids. The CDR3 coding sequence is TGTGCCAGCTCACCGGCAGGGGGCAGAGAGACCCAGTACTTC. Protein sequence: CASSPAGGRETQYF.

The V gene is TRBV29-1, the J gene TRBJ2-1; 7 bases match TRBD1. The germline gives CDR1 SQVTM, CDR2 ANQGSEA. This CDR3 has 14 residues. The ends lost 1 base at V and 5 bases at J; junction bases unmatched: 5. The CDR3 nucleotides are TGCAGCGTTGAAGTCACAGGGGCGGACAATGAGCAGTTCTTC. Translated, it gives CSVEVTGADNEQFF.

The V call is TRBV24-1, the J call TRBJ2-3, with 7 nucleotides matching TRBD1. The CDR3 totals 17 residues. With V trimmed by 2 bases and J by 3 bases, 10 bases remained unmatched. Germline V gene sequence: CDR1 KGHDR, CDR2 SFDVKD. The CDR3 nucleotides read TGTGCCACCAGTGATTATACAGGGGATGTTTTGACAGATACGCAGTATTTT. Amino acids: CATSDYTGDVLTDTQYF.

The chain links TRBV4-1 to TRBJ1-6; no clear D gene. CDR1 and CDR2 (germline): MGHRA, YSYEKL. V lost 0 bases and J lost 6, with 12 bases in between. The CDR3 extends over 16 amino acids. The CDR3 bases are TGCGCCAGCAGCCAAGAGGCGGCAGTGGGTAATTCACCCCTCCACTTT. This translates into CASSQEAAVGNSPLHF.

The CDR3 sequence: CASSLDRNEQFF. Here the CDR3 DNA reads TGTGCCAGCAGCTTAGATCGGAATGAGCAGTTCTTC. The rearrangement uses TRBV11-2 and TRBJ2-1, with D unclear. This CDR3 comprises 12 residues. Germline V gives CDR1 SGHAT, CDR2 FQNNGV. Trimming shortened V by 0 bases and J by 7 bases, and 4 bases separated the two germline ends.